This T cell receptor (beta chain) was captured in a study of long-term antiretroviral therapy in people with HIV. Runs used v3.0 of the immunoSEQ assay and were done at survey level. Sequencing set out to capture about 35,000-55,000 T-cell genomes per sample. Profiled with immunoSEQ multiplex PCR; TCRdb holds only in-frame clones, not every one. The table shows over 35,000 clones, with 86% occurring only once. This sequence was found in a woman between 18 and 30 years old with HIV. The sample was unsorted PBMCs, taken just before starting antiretroviral therapy.

The CDR3 loop is CASSLSPPYEQYF. The CDR3 coding sequence is TGTGCCAGCAGCTTATCTCCCCCCTACGAGCAGTACTTC. The rearrangement links TRBV7-3 to TRBJ2-7; D is unclear. Germline lookup yields CDR1 SGHTA and CDR2 FQGTGA. The CDR3 runs 13 residues. V lost 2 bases to trimming and J lost 2 bases, with 7 bases between them.